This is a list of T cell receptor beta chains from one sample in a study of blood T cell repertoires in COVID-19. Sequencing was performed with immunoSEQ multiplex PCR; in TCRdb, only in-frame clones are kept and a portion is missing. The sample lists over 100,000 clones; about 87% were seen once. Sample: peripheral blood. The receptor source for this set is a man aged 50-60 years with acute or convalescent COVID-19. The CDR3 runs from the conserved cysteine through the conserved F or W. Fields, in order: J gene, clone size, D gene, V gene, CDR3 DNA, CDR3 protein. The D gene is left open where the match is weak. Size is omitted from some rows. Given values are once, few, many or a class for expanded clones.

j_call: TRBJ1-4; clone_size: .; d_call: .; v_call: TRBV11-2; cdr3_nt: TGTGCCAGCAGCTTAGTCGAGCAGCAGGGGAAACTGTTTTTT; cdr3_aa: CASSLVEQQGKLFF
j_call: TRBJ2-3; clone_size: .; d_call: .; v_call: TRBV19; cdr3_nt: TGTGCCAGTAGCCAACTTCCGGGATCCAAAACAGATACGCAGTATTTT; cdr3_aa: CASSQLPGSKTDTQYF
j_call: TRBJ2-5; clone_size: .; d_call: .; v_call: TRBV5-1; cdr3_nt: TGCGCCAGCCAGGAATTTGTAGCGGAGGTGAAAGAGACCCAGTACTTC; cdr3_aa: CASQEFVAEVKETQYF
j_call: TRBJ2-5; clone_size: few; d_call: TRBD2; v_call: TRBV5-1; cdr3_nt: TGCGCCAGCAGCTTTAGCGGGAGAGGAGGTGAGACCCAGTACTTC; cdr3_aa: CASSFSGRGGETQYF
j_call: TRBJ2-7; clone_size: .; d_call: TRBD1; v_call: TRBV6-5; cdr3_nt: TGTGCCAGCAGAAGGACAGGGCCCTACGAGCAGTACTTC; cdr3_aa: CASRRTGPYEQYF
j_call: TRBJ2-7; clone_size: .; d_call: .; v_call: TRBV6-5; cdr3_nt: TGTGCCAGCGAGAGTATCTACGAGCAGTACTTC; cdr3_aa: CASESIYEQYF
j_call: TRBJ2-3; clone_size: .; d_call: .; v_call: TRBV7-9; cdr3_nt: TGTGCCAGCAGCGGGAGGTCCAGCACAGATACGCAGTATTTT; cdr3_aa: CASSGRSSTDTQYF
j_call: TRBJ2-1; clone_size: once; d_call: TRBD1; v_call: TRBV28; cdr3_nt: TGTGCCACGGGGACAGGGGGGAGCAATGAGCAGTTCTTC; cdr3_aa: CATGTGGSNEQFF
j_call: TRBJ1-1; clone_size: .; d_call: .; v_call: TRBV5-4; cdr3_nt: TGTGCCAGCAGCCGCGCGGGCCCAAACACTGAAGCTTTCTTT; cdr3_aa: CASSRAGPNTEAFF
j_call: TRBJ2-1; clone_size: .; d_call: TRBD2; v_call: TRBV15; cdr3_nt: TGTGCCACCAGCAGGGTGACTAGCTCCTCGTACAATGAGCAGTTCTTC; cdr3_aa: CATSRVTSSSYNEQFF
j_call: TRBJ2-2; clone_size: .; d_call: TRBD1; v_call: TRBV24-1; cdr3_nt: TGTGCCACCAGTGGGCCCGGGACAGGGAAGACCGGGGAGCTGTTTTTT; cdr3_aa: CATSGPGTGKTGELFF
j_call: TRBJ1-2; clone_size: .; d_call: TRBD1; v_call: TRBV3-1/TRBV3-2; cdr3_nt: TGTGCCAGCAGCGCCCGGACAGGGTATGGCTATGGCTACACCTTC; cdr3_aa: CASSARTGYGYGYTF
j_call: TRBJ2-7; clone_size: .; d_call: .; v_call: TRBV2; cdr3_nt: TGTGCCAGCAGGGGACTTAAAGGGGTCTACGAGCAGTACTTC; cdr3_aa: CASRGLKGVYEQYF
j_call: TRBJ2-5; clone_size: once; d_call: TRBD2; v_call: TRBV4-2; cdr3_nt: TGTGCCAGCAGCCACCCCGGGACTAGCGGGGCGACCCAGTACTTC; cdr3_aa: CASSHPGTSGATQYF
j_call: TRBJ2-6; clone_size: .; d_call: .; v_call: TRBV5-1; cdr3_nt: TGCGCCAGCAGCTTGGGCGACTCTGGGGCCAACGTCCTGACTTTC; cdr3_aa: CASSLGDSGANVLTF
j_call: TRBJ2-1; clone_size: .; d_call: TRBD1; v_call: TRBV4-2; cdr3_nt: TGTGCCAGCAGCCAAGATGTAGGGGGCCTCTACAATGAGCAGTTCTTC; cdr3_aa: CASSQDVGGLYNEQFF
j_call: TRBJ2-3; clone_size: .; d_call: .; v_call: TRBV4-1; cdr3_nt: TGCGCCAGCAGCCATGGGGCGGCCCTTAGCACAGATACGCAGTATTTT; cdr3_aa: CASSHGAALSTDTQYF
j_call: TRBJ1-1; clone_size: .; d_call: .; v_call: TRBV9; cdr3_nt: TGTGCCAGCAGCGTAGCTGTTGCACAAGAAGCTTTCTTT; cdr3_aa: CASSVAVAQEAFF
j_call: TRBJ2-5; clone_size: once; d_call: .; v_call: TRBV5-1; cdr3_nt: TGCGCCAGCAGCTCCACAGGGATGGAGACCCAGTACTTC; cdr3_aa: CASSSTGMETQYF
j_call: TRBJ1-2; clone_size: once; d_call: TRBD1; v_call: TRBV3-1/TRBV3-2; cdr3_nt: TGTGCCAGCAGCGATCGGACAGGGGGTTACGGCTACACCTTC; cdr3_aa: CASSDRTGGYGYTF
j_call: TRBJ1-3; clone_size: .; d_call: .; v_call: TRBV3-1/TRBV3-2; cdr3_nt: TGTGCCAGCAGCCAAGCGCAGGGAAACACCATATATTTT; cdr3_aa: CASSQAQGNTIYF
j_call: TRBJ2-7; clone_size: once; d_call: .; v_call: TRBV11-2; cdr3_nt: TGTGCCAGCAGCTCCGGGACAAAGGTGTACGAGCAGTACTTC; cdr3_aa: CASSSGTKVYEQYF
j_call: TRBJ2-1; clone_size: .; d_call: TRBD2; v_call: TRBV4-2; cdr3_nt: TGTGCCAGCAGCCAAGCTAAAACCCTGGCGGGAGGGCCGAACTACAATGAGCAGTTCTTC; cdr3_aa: CASSQAKTLAGGPNYNEQFF